The sequence of this TCR beta chain was determined in a study of blood T cell repertoires in COVID-19. Study-wide context: Italy, Spain and the United States were the sources of the convalescent and acute COVID-19 samples.

In the original analysis: Researchers report that nucleated cell counts were estimated from reference gene primer amplification. Measured with immunoSEQ multiplex PCR; TCRdb has only the in-frame clones, and not every one. V, J and clone size are taken as reported in that table, and D and trimming were inferred from the DNA itself. Here the sample spans tens of thousands of clones, 65% to 80% being singletons. The CDR3 contains 15 residues. Losses at the gene ends were 5 bases for V and 0 bases for J; bases not matched to a gene: 4. Germline CDR1 is MGHDK and CDR2 is SYGVNS. Only a few counts were recorded for this clone.

The receptor's source is a woman of 80 years or more with active or convalescent COVID-19. This chain joins TRBV25-1 and TRBJ1-1; 9 positions match TRBD1. The sequenced material came from peripheral blood. Written as DNA, the CDR3 is TGTGCCAGCAGTTCCCGGGACAGGGTGAACACTGAAGCTTTCTTT. Protein sequence: CASSSRDRVNTEAFF.